Detailed here is one TCR beta chain. This sample was taken from a study of sequential checkpoint blockade in melanoma. Study in general: First-line arms were nivolumab then ipilimumab, or the reverse, randomized 1:1.

The CDR3 totals 16 residues. Germline V gene data show CDR1 as LNHDA and CDR2 as SQIVND (reference sequence). V lost 10 bases and J 0 bases, leaving 19 bases between the germline ends. Clones were sequenced by immunoSEQ multiplex PCR, and TCRdb holds only the in-frame ones, with some missing. The data show around 20,000 clones, 80% to 85% seen once. Indicated treatment: randomized to nivolumab then ipilimumab (arm A) or the reverse (arm B). DNA-damaging chemotherapy had not been given to any patient beforehand. The sequence was collected from a human donor with melanoma. The chain links TRBV19 to TRBJ1-5, with D possibly being TRBD1 (6 bases). Sequencing used CD8+ T cells sorted from blood (inferred from file names), obtained from a patient given nivolumab and ipilimumab in sequence. CDR3 region: CATYPGTTDSNQPQHF. Written as DNA, the CDR3 is TGTGCCACCTATCCCGGGACAACCGATAGCAATCAGCCCCAGCATTTT.